The source of this TCR beta chain is a study of monozygotic twins with inflammatory bowel disease. The study's findings and limits: Patients with IBD had less TCRbeta diversity (inverse Simpson) than their healthy co-twins.

There were eight separate reactions per sample in which cDNA was made. Using the 5' RACE reads, TCRdb records one entry per CDR3 protein without DNA. The sample's table shows about 160,000 distinct CDR3 sequences. This CDR3 is built from 14 residues. Germline V gene sequence: CDR1 SGDLS, CDR2 YYNGEE. On this clonotype: Its cognate antigen is unknown.

Sequencing used blood. This clonotype was sampled from a human donor with ulcerative colitis or Crohn's disease, or a healthy co-twin of an affected twin (not recorded which). J is TRBJ2-7 and V is TRBV9. CDR3 protein: CASSPSTGLYEQYF.